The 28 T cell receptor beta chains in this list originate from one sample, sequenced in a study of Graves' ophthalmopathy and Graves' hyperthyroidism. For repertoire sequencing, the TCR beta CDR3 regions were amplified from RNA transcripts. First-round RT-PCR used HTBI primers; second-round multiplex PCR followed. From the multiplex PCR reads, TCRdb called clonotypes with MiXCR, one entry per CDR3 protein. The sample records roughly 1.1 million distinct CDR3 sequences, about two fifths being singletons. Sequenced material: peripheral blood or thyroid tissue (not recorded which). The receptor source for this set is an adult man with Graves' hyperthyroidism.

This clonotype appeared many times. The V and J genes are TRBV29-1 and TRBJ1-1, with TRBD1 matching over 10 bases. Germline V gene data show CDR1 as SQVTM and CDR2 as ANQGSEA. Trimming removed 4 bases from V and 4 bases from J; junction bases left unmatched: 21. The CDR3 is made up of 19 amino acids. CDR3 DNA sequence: TGCAGCGTTGCCGCCATGACCGGGACAGGGGTTACTTCGGGCACTGAAGCTTTCTTT. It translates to CSVAAMTGTGVTSGTEAFF.

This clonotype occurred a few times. The CDR3 DNA reads as TGTGCCAGCAGTTTATTCCAGGGCACTGAAGCTTTCTTT. It encodes CASSLFQGTEAFF. V is TRBV27 and J is TRBJ1-1; the D gene is possibly TRBD1 (5 bases). The CDR3 consists of 13 residues. Trimming left V 1 base short and J 4 bases short, with 7 bases between. CDR1 and CDR2 from the germline V gene are MNHEY and SMNVEV (reference sequence).

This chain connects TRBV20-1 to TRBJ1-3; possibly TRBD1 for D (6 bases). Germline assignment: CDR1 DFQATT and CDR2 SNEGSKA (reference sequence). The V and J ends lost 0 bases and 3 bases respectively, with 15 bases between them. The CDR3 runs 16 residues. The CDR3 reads CSARDPSGGLGNTIYF. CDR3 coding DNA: TGCAGTGCTAGAGATCCAAGTGGGGGGCTTGGAAACACCATATATTTT.

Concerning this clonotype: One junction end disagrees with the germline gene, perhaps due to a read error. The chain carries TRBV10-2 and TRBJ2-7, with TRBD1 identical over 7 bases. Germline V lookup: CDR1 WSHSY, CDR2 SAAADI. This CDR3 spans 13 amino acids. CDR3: CASRSYTGDEQYF. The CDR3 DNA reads TGTGCCAGCAGAAGCTACACAGGGGACGAGCAGTACTTC.

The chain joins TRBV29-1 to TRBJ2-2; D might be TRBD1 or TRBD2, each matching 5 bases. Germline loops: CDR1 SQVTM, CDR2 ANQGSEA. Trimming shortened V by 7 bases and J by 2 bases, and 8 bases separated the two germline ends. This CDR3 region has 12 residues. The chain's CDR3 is CSAGDNTGELFF. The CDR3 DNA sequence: TGCAGCGCCGGGGACAACACCGGGGAGCTGTTTTTT.

The CDR3 sequence: CASSLKTVGDGYTF. CDR3 DNA: TGTGCCAGCAGCTTAAAGACAGTAGGTGATGGCTACACCTTC. The gene calls are TRBV7-9 and TRBJ1-2; a weak D match, TRBD1 (5 bases). The germline CDR1 and CDR2 sequences are SEHNR and FQNEAQ (reference sequence). This CDR3 is 14 amino acids long. V gave up 2 bases and J gave up 6 bases, with 13 bases separating them.

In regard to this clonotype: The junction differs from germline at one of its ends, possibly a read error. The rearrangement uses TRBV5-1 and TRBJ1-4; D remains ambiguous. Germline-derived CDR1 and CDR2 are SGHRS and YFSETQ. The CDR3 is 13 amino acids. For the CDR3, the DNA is TGCGCCAGCAGCATGGCGCCTAATGAAAGACTGTTTTTT. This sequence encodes CASSMAPNERLFF. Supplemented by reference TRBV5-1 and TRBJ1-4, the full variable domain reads KAGVTQTPRYLIKTRGQQVTLSCSPISGHRSVSWYQQTPGQGLQFLFEYFSETQRNKGNFPGRFSGRQFSNSRSEMNVSTLELGDSALYLCASSMAPNERLFFGSGTQLSVL.

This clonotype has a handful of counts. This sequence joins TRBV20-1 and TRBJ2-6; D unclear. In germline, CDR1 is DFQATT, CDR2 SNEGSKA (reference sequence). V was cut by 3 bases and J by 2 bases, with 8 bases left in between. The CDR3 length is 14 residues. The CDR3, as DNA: TGCAGTGCTAGCCACCGAACTGGGGCCAACGTCCTGACTTTC. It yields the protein CSASHRTGANVLTF.

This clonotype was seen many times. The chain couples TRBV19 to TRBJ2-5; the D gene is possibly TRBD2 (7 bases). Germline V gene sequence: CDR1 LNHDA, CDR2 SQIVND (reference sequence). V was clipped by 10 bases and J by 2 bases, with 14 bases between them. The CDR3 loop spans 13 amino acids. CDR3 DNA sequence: TGTGCCACCTGGGGGGGCAGTCAAGAGACCCAGTACTTC. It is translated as CATWGGSQETQYF.

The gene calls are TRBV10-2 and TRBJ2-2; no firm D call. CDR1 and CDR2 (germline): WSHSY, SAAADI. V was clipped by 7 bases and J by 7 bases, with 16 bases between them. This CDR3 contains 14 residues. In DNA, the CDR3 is TGCGCCAGCAACCCGGCCACAGCCAGCGGGGAGCTGTTTTTT. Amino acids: CASNPATASGELFF.

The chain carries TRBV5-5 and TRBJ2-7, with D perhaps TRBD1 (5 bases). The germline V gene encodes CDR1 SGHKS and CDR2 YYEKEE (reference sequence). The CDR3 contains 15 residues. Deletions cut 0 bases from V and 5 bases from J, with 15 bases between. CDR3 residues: CASSLDETALNEQYF. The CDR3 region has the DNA TGTGCCAGCAGCTTGGATGAGACAGCCTTAAACGAGCAGTACTTC.

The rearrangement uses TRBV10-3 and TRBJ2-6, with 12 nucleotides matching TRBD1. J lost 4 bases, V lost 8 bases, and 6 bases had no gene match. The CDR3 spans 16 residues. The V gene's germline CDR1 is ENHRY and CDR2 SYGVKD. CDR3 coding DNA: TGTGCCATCGGGGGGACAGGGGGCGAAGGGGCCAACGTCCTGACTTTC. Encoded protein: CAIGGTGGEGANVLTF.

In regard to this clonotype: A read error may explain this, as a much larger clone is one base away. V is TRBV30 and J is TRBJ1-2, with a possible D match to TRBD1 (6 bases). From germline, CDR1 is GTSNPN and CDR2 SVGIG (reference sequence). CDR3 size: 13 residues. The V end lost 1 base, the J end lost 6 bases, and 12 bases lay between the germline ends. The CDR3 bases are TGTGCCTGGAGTGGATCAGGGGAAGATGGCTACACCTTC. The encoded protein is CAWSGSGEDGYTF.

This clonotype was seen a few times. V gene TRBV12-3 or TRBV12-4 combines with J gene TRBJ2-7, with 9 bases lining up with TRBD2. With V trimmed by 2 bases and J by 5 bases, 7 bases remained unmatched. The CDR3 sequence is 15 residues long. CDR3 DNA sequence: TGTGCCAGCAGTTTACGGGGACTAGCCAACAACGAGCAGTACTTC. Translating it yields CASSLRGLANNEQYF.

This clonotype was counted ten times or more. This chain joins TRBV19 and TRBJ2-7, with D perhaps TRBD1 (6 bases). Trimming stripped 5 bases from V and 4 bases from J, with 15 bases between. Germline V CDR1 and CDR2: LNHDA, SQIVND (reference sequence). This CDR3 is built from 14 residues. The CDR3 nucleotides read TGTGCCAGTAGTCCTTCGGTGGGGACATACGAGCAGTACTTC. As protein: CASSPSVGTYEQYF.

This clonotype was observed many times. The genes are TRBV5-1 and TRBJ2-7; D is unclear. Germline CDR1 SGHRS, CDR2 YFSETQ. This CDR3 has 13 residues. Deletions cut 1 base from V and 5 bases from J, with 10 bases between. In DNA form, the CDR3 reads TGCGCCAGCAGCTTGTTCCCTGAAAACGAGCAGTACTTC. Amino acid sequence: CASSLFPENEQYF.

The CDR3 sequence: CASSLVGTGFRELFF. Here the CDR3 DNA reads TGTGCCAGCAGCTTAGTAGGGACAGGGTTTCGCGAGCTGTTTTTT. V is TRBV7-2 and J is TRBJ2-2; the match to TRBD1 covers 9 bases. This CDR3 has 15 residues. The germline V gene encodes CDR1 SGHTA and CDR2 FQGNSA. J gave up 11 bases and V 1 base, and 8 bases lay outside the gene matches.

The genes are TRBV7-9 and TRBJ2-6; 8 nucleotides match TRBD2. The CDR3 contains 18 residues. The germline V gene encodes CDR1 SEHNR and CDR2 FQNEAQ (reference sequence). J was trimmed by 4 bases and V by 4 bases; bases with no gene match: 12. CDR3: CASSYSIAGRGGANVLTF. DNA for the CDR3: TGTGCCAGCAGCTACTCTATAGCGGGGAGGGGGGGGGCCAACGTCCTGACTTTC.

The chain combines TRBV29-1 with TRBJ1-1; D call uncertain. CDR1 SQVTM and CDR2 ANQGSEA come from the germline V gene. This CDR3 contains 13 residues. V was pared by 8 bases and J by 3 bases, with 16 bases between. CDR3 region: CSLAAVRDTEAFF. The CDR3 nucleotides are TGCAGCTTAGCGGCAGTCCGGGACACTGAAGCTTTCTTT. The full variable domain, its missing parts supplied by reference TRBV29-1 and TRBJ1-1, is SAVISQKPSRDICQRGTSLTIQCQVDSQVTMMFWYRQQPGQSLTLIATANQGSEATYESGFVIDKFPISRPNLTFSTLTVSNMSPEDSSIYLCSLAAVRDTEAFFGQGTRLTVV.

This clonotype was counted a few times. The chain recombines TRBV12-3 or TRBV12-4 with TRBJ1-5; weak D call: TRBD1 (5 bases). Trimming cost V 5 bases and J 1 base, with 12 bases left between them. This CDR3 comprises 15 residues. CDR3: CASSPGDRSNQPQHF. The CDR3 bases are TGTGCCAGCAGTCCCGGCGACAGAAGCAATCAGCCCCAGCATTTT.

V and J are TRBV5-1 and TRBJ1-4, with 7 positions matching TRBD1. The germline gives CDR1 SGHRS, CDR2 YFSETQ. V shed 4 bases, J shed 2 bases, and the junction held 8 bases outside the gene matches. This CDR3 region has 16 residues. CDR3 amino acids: CASSHGRGVTNEKLFF. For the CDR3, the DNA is TGCGCCAGCAGCCACGGCAGGGGGGTCACTAATGAAAAACTGTTTTTT.

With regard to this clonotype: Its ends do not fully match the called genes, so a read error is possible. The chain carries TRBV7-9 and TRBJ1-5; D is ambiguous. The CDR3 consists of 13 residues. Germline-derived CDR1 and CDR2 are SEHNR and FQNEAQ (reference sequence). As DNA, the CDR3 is TGTACCAGCAGCTTAGCGACGGGTCAGCCCCAACATTTT. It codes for CTSSLATGQPQHF. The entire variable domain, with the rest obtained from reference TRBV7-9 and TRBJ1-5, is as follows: DTGVSQNPRHKITKRGQNVTFRCDPISEHNRLYWYRQTLGQGPEFLTYFQNEAQLEKSRLLSDRFSAERPKGSFSTLEIQRTEQGDSAMYLCTSSLATGQPQHFGDGTRLSIL.

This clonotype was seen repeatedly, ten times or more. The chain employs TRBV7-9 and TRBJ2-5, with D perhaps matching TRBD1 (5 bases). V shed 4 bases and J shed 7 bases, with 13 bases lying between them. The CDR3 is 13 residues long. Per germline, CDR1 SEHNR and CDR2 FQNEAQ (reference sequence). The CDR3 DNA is TGTGCCAGCAGCTCAGGGCAGGCGAGGACCCAGTACTTC. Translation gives CASSSGQARTQYF.

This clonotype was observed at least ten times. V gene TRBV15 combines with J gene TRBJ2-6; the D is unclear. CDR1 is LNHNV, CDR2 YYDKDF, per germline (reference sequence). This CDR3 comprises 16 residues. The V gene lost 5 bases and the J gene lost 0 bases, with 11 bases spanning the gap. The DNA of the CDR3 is TGTGCCACCAGCTATCGTATTGTCTCTGGGGCCAACGTCCTGACTTTC. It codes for CATSYRIVSGANVLTF.

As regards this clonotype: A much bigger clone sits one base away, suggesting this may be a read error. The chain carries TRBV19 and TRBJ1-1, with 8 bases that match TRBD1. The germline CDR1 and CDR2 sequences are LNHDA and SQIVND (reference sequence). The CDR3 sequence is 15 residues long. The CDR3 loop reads CTSSIGTGGNTEAFF. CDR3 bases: TGTACCAGTAGTATCGGGACAGGTGGGAACACTGAAGCTTTCTTT. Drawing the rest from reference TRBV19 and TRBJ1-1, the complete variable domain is DGGITQSPKYLFRKEGQNVTLSCEQNLNHDAMYWYRQDPGQGLRLIYYSQIVNDFQKGDIAEGYSVSREKKESFPLTVTSAQKNPTAFYLCTSSIGTGGNTEAFFGQGTRLTVV.

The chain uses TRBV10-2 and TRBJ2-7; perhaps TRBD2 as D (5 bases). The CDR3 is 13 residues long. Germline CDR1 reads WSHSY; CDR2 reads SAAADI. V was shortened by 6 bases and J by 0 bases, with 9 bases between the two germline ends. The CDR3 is CASRAGFSYEQYF. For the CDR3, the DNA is TGCGCCAGCAGGGCGGGCTTCTCCTACGAGCAGTACTTC.

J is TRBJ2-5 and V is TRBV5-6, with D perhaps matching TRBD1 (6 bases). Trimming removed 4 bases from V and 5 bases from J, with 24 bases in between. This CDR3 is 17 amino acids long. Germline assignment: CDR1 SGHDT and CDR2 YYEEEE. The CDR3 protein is CASSAAGERLTVETQYF. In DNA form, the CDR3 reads TGTGCCAGCAGCGCGGCAGGGGAGAGGCTCACTGTTGAGACCCAGTACTTC.

Here the CDR3 reads CASSLQGRYQPQHF. In DNA form, the CDR3 reads TGTGCCAGCAGCTTACAGGGGCGGTATCAGCCCCAGCATTTT. The chain recombines TRBV5-6 with TRBJ1-5; 7 nucleotides line up with TRBD1. V shed 2 bases and J 5 bases; nucleotides not matched to a gene: 4. The length of the CDR3 is 14 residues. Looked up from germline, CDR1 is SGHDT and CDR2 is YYEEEE.